This T cell receptor (beta chain) was obtained from a study of T cells in Graves' hyperthyroidism and ophthalmopathy. Trimming cost V 0 bases and J 6 bases; bases outside gene matches: 13. Per germline, CDR1 MNHNY and CDR2 SVGAGI (reference sequence). The CDR3 is 19 amino acids. Reasons for excluding patients were uncontrolled infection, other autoimmune disease, pregnancy or lactation. TCR beta CDR3 regions were amplified from RNA transcripts. With the HTBI primer set, the TCR CDR3 went through a first round of RT-PCR. From the multiplex PCR reads, TCRdb called clonotypes with MiXCR, one entry per CDR3 protein. Here the sample spans fewer than 550,000 distinct CDR3 sequences, roughly 14% being singletons. This clonotype was observed many times.

This chain joins TRBV6-6 and TRBJ2-1; 11 positions agree with TRBD2. This receptor was identified in a woman aged 18-29 years with Graves' hyperthyroidism. Input material: blood. Here the CDR3 DNA reads TGTGCCAGCAGTTACTCGAGTGGGCGGGGACTAGCGGAGGCCAATGAGCAGTTCTTC. This sequence encodes CASSYSSGRGLAEANEQFF.